A single sample gave rise to the 26 T cell receptor beta chains below, sequenced in a study of blood T cell repertoires in COVID-19. Measured with immunoSEQ multiplex PCR; TCRdb has only the in-frame clones, and not every one. This table has 85,000 to 95,000 clones, about nine tenths appearing once. The sample taken for sequencing was peripheral blood. The source of these receptors is a man between 60 and 70 years old with COVID-19, enrolled during active disease.

V and J are TRBV7-9 and TRBJ1-1; D is possibly TRBD1 (6 bases). This CDR3 is 11 amino acids long. The V and J ends lost 5 bases and 11 bases respectively, with 12 bases between them. Germline CDR1 SEHNR, CDR2 FQNEAQ (reference sequence). The CDR3 DNA follows: TGTGCCAGCAGCCCGGGACAAAGGGCTTTCTTT. Translated: CASSPGQRAFF.

To note about this clone: Its ends do not fully match the called genes, so a read error is possible. This sequence joins TRBV2 and TRBJ2-1; TRBD2 matches at 14 bases. Germline assignment: CDR1 SNHLY and CDR2 FYNNEI. The CDR3 length is 15 residues. CDR3 sequence: CASSALSGTSGRAIF. As DNA, the CDR3 is TGTGCCAGCAGCGCATTATCGGGGACTAGCGGGAGAGCGATCTTC.

The J gene is TRBJ2-1, the V gene TRBV5-6; D remains ambiguous. Germline V gene data show CDR1 as SGHDT and CDR2 as YYEEEE. Trimming took 4 bases from V and 3 from J, leaving 8 bases between them. The CDR3 length is 13 residues. The chain's CDR3 is CASSRVVYNEQFF. The DNA for the CDR3 is TGTGCCAGCAGCCGGGTCGTCTACAATGAGCAGTTCTTC.

The chain recombines TRBV7-2 with TRBJ1-2; D is unclear. Germline-derived CDR1 and CDR2 are SGHTA and FQGNSA. Trimming cost V 5 bases and J 8 bases, with 15 bases left between them. The CDR3 totals 13 residues. DNA for the CDR3: TGTGCCAGCAGCCCTACCGCGGGGAGCGGCTACACCTTC. It translates to CASSPTAGSGYTF.

The chain is built from TRBV5-1 and TRBJ1-2; TRBD1 might be the D (6 bases). The germline V gene encodes CDR1 SGHRS and CDR2 YFSETQ. V was clipped by 1 base and J by 3 bases, with 7 bases between them. The CDR3 has 13 amino acids. CDR3 loop: CASSLRTDYGYTF. The CDR3 coding sequence is TGCGCCAGCAGCTTGAGGACAGACTATGGCTACACCTTC.

The gene calls are TRBV2 and TRBJ2-7, with 7 positions matching TRBD1. The V gene end was trimmed by 6 bases and the J gene end by 4 bases; junction bases not matched to a gene: 9. This CDR3 is 14 amino acids long. Germline V gene data show CDR1 as SNHLY and CDR2 as FYNNEI. CDR3 protein: CASRVGQVYYEQYF. Written as DNA, the CDR3 is TGTGCCAGCAGGGTAGGACAGGTATATTACGAGCAGTACTTC.

This chain uses TRBV4-2 with TRBJ2-2, with 15 bases aligning to TRBD2. The CDR3 runs 18 residues. The J segment lost 7 bases and the V segment lost 4 bases, leaving 10 bases of the junction unmatched. In germline, CDR1 is LGHNA, CDR2 YNFKEQ. CDR3 amino acids: CASSPGLAGGPGGGELFF. CDR3 bases: TGTGCCAGCAGCCCCGGACTAGCGGGAGGGCCCGGGGGCGGGGAGCTGTTTTTT.

The CDR3 nucleotides are TGCGCCAGCAGGGCTGGGGGGGCATCCTACAATGAGCAGTTCTTC. Its protein is CASRAGGASYNEQFF. The V and J genes are TRBV5-1 and TRBJ2-1, with a weak D call TRBD2 (7 bases). V lost 5 bases and J 1 base, leaving 13 bases between the germline ends. The germline gives CDR1 SGHRS, CDR2 YFSETQ. The CDR3 spans 15 residues.

The gene calls are TRBV28 and TRBJ1-4; 7 bases fit TRBD1. The germline V gene encodes CDR1 MDHEN and CDR2 SYDVKM. Unmatched junction bases numbered 10, after V lost 3 bases and J lost 6 bases. The CDR3 is 16 amino acids. DNA of the CDR3: TGTGCCAGCAGTTTCTCCCGAGGGGGCCTAGATGAAAAACTGTTTTTT. Translating it yields CASSFSRGGLDEKLFF.

CDR3 DNA sequence: TGTGCCAGCAGCTTAGATGGTAGCGGGTACAGGTACAATGAGCAGTTCTTC. Translation gives CASSLDGSGYRYNEQFF. V and J are TRBV7-9 and TRBJ2-1, with TRBD2 matching over 7 bases. In germline, CDR1 is SEHNR, CDR2 FQNEAQ (reference sequence). The CDR3 consists of 17 residues. J gave up 4 bases and V 1 base, and 10 bases lay outside the gene matches.

V is TRBV28 and J is TRBJ1-1, with unresolved D. This CDR3 has 12 residues. Between the trimmed V and J ends, which lost 9 bases and 1 base, there was a span of 9 bases. Germline assignment: CDR1 MDHEN and CDR2 SYDVKM. CDR3 sequence reads: CASKEGNTEAFF. DNA for the CDR3: TGTGCCAGTAAGGAGGGGAACACTGAAGCTTTCTTT.

The chain carries TRBV5-4 and TRBJ1-1; TRBD1 aligns across 7 bases. With 4 bases clipped from V and 4 bases from J, the junction kept 7 bases outside the gene matches. The CDR3 is 14 residues long. Looked up from germline, CDR1 is SGHNT and CDR2 is YYREEE (reference sequence). CDR3 sequence reads: CASSHRQGGTEAFF. CDR3 in DNA: TGTGCCAGCAGCCATCGACAGGGTGGCACTGAAGCTTTCTTT.

V is TRBV28 and J is TRBJ1-5; the D is unclear. V was clipped by 3 bases and J by 9 bases, with 27 bases between them. Germline assignment: CDR1 MDHEN and CDR2 SYDVKM. The CDR3 totals 18 residues. CDR3 bases: TGTGCCAGCAGTTTGCCCATTCTGTACGGAGGGCATCAAGGGCCCCAGCATTTT. This encodes CASSLPILYGGHQGPQHF.

The CDR3 DNA reads TGCGCCAGCAGCCTAATAGCGGGAGACCTCCAAGAGACCCAGTACTTC. Translated, it gives CASSLIAGDLQETQYF. V usage is TRBV5-1 and J usage is TRBJ2-5; TRBD2 matches at 9 bases. The J segment lost 1 base and the V segment lost 4 bases, leaving 8 bases of the junction unmatched. This CDR3 has 16 amino acids. Germline-derived CDR1 and CDR2 are SGHRS and YFSETQ.

The chain uses TRBV18 and TRBJ1-4; TRBD1 agrees at 8 bases. CDR1 is KGHSH and CDR2 is LQKENI in the germline V gene. J gave up 6 bases and V 5 bases, and 5 bases lay outside the gene matches. This CDR3 is 14 amino acids long. This chain's CDR3 is CASSAGGGDEKLFF. DNA of the CDR3: TGTGCCAGCTCAGCAGGGGGCGGTGATGAAAAACTGTTTTTT.

V gene TRBV19 combines with J gene TRBJ1-5; 7 bases map to TRBD1. Trimming cost V 7 bases and J 5 bases; bases outside gene matches: 5. CDR3 size: 13 residues. Germline CDR1 LNHDA, CDR2 SQIVND (reference sequence). The CDR3 sequence is CASTGGKDQPQHF. In DNA form, the CDR3 reads TGTGCCAGTACAGGGGGAAAAGATCAGCCCCAGCATTTT.

This chain uses TRBV3-1 (or the pseudogene TRBV3-2) with TRBJ2-7; 7 nucleotides agree with TRBD2. Germline CDR1 LGHDT, CDR2 YNNKEL (reference sequence). The J segment lost 5 bases and the V segment lost 2 bases, leaving 9 bases of the junction unmatched. The CDR3 loop spans 15 amino acids. CDR3 bases: TGTGCCAGCAGCCAACGTGCGGGAGCCCCCCACGAGCAGTACTTC. Protein: CASSQRAGAPHEQYF.

The chain links TRBV15 to TRBJ1-5, with D possibly being TRBD1 (6 bases). This CDR3 spans 14 amino acids. CDR1 is LNHNV and CDR2 is YYDKDF in the germline V gene (reference sequence). The ends were cut back, 1 base at V and 2 bases at J, with 6 bases in the middle. Here the CDR3 reads CATSRGQGNQPQHF. Here the CDR3 DNA reads TGTGCCACCAGCAGAGGACAGGGCAATCAGCCCCAGCATTTT.

The chain uses TRBV28 and TRBJ1-2; possible D gene TRBD1, 6 bases. The CDR3 runs 17 residues. In germline, CDR1 is MDHEN, CDR2 SYDVKM. Trimming left V 2 bases short and J 0 bases short, with 16 bases between. This chain's CDR3 is CASSLRGGAGPNYGYTF. The CDR3 DNA sequence: TGTGCCAGCAGTTTACGGGGGGGCGCTGGCCCTAACTATGGCTACACCTTC.

The V gene is TRBV4-1, the J gene TRBJ2-1; TRBD2 matches at 10 bases. The CDR3 sequence is 15 residues long. Germline values: CDR1 MGHRA, CDR2 YSYEKL. The ends lost 1 base at V and 8 bases at J; junction bases unmatched: 5. The CDR3 loop reads CASSQVTSGIYEQFF. The CDR3 DNA follows: TGCGCCAGCAGCCAAGTTACTAGCGGGATCTATGAGCAGTTCTTC.

The chain is built from TRBV11-2 and TRBJ2-4, with a tentative D call TRBD2 (5 bases). CDR3 length: 14 amino acids. V was pared by 1 base and J by 7 bases, with 11 bases between. Germline-derived CDR1 and CDR2 are SGHAT and FQNNGV. The DNA for the CDR3 is TGTGCCAGCAGCTTAGCGGACCCGGGGAACATTCAGTACTTC. Its protein product is CASSLADPGNIQYF. Full variable domain (remainder filled in from reference TRBV11-2 and TRBJ2-4): EAGVAQSPRYKIIEKRQSVAFWCNPISGHATLYWYQQILGQGPKLLIQFQNNGVVDDSQLPKDRFSAERLKGVDSTLKIQPAKLEDSAVYLCASSLADPGNIQYFGAGTRLSVL.

This sequence joins TRBV5-4 and TRBJ2-1; possibly TRBD2 for D (7 bases). V dropped 0 bases and J dropped 0 bases, with 16 bases sitting between them. The CDR3 loop spans 18 amino acids. Germline assignment: CDR1 SGHNT and CDR2 YYREEE (reference sequence). The DNA of the CDR3 is TGTGCCAGCAGCTTGGCCATGGGGGGGCTCAGCTCCTACAATGAGCAGTTCTTC. Encoded protein: CASSLAMGGLSSYNEQFF. Together with reference TRBV5-4 and TRBJ2-1, the CDR3 gives the full variable domain: ETGVTQSPTHLIKTRGQQVTLRCSSQSGHNTVSWYQQALGQGPQFIFQYYREEENGRGNFPPRFSGLQFPNYSSELNVNALELDDSALYLCASSLAMGGLSSYNEQFFGPGTRLTVL.

The chain joins TRBV6-2 or TRBV6-3 to TRBJ2-2, with 7 nucleotides matching TRBD1. Trimming cost V 5 bases and J 4 bases; bases outside gene matches: 4. Germline CDR1 reads MNHEY; CDR2 reads SVGEGT. This CDR3 is 14 amino acids long. The CDR3 DNA reads as TGTGCCAGCAGTCGACAGGGTTTCACCGGGGAGCTGTTTTTT. Translated, it gives CASSRQGFTGELFF.

The chain joins TRBV19 to TRBJ2-4, with TRBD2 identical over 10 bases. V shed 7 bases, J shed 6 bases, and the junction held 9 bases outside the gene matches. Germline V gene lookup returns CDR1 LNHDA and CDR2 SQIVND (reference sequence). The CDR3 is 15 amino acids. CDR3: CASKRAGGPGNIQYF. The CDR3 DNA reads as TGTGCCAGTAAACGAGCGGGAGGGCCAGGAAACATTCAGTACTTC.

This rearrangement joins TRBV6-5 to TRBJ2-7; 8 bases are shared with TRBD1. Germline values: CDR1 MNHEY, CDR2 SVGAGI. The CDR3 has 14 amino acids. The V gene end was trimmed by 2 bases and the J gene end by 5 bases; junction bases not matched to a gene: 5. CDR3 protein: CASSYGTGSNEQYF. The CDR3 bases are TGTGCCAGCAGTTACGGGACAGGTTCGAACGAGCAGTACTTC.

The V and J genes are TRBV27 and TRBJ2-1; 11 nucleotides match TRBD2. The trim removed 6 bases at V and 1 base at J, leaving 5 bases unmatched. The CDR3 loop spans 16 amino acids. Germline V lookup: CDR1 MNHEY, CDR2 SMNVEV (reference sequence). In DNA, the CDR3 is TGTGCCAGCAGCCTTGGACTAGCGGGTTCCTACAATGAGCAGTTCTTC. It yields the protein CASSLGLAGSYNEQFF.